This is a list of T cell receptor beta chains from one sample in a study of blood T cell repertoires in COVID-19. TCRdb keeps only in-frame clones here, not all; method: immunoSEQ multiplex PCR. This sample has 100,000 to 120,000 clones, with about 80% found just once. Sequenced material: peripheral blood. Source of these receptors: a woman between 65 and 79 years old with acute or convalescent COVID-19. Each CDR3 is given with its conserved first and last residue. Each record gives: J gene, clone size, V gene, D gene, CDR3 protein, CDR3 DNA. The D gene is left open where the match is weak. Clone size is shown for a subset of rows, as once, few, many or a class of expanded clone.

TRBJ2-3,NA,TRBV14,TRBD1,CASSRQGAFTDTQYF,TGTGCCAGCAGCCGACAGGGGGCCTTCACAGATACGCAGTATTTT
TRBJ2-3,NA,TRBV29-1,NA,CSAQGTDTQYF,TGCAGCGCCCAGGGCACAGATACGCAGTATTTT
TRBJ2-1,NA,TRBV5-1,NA,CASNAPDNSYNEQFF,TGCGCCAGCAATGCCCCAGATAACTCCTACAATGAGCAGTTCTTC
TRBJ1-2,NA,TRBV6-5,NA,CASSYSGQGRGYTF,TGTGCCAGCAGTTACTCGGGGCAGGGGCGGGGCTACACCTTC
TRBJ1-2,NA,TRBV7-9,TRBD1,CASSRWDRANYGYTF,TGTGCCAGCAGCCGATGGGACAGAGCTAACTATGGCTACACCTTC
TRBJ1-2,few,TRBV6-1,NA,CASSEDLRGYTF,TGTGCCAGCAGTGAAGATTTGCGGGGCTACACCTTC
TRBJ2-3,NA,TRBV7-7,TRBD2,CASSLGGGGAADTQYF,TGTGCCAGCAGCTTGGGCGGCGGGGGGGCCGCAGATACGCAGTATTTT
TRBJ1-5,NA,TRBV10-1,NA,CASSDGQNQPQHF,TGCGCCAGCAGTGATGGGCAGAATCAGCCCCAGCATTTT
TRBJ2-2,NA,TRBV6-5,TRBD1,CASTGQGPNTGELFF,TGTGCCAGCACTGGACAGGGGCCGAACACCGGGGAGCTGTTTTTT
TRBJ1-1,once,TRBV12-3/TRBV12-4,NA,CASSNRRDTEAFF,TGTGCCAGCAGTAACCGCCGGGACACTGAAGCTTTCTTT
TRBJ2-2,few,TRBV27,TRBD2,CASSFRLAGGMNTGELFF,TGTGCCAGCAGTTTCCGACTAGCGGGGGGCATGAACACCGGGGAGCTGTTTTTT
TRBJ1-1,NA,TRBV18,NA,CASSLKDSLNTEAFF,TGTGCCAGCTCACTTAAAGACAGCCTGAACACTGAAGCTTTCTTT
TRBJ1-1,NA,TRBV28,TRBD1,CASSFSVPGGNTEAFF,TGTGCCAGCAGTTTCTCAGTGCCAGGGGGCAACACTGAAGCTTTCTTT
TRBJ2-3,few,TRBV4-3,TRBD1,CASSLGQGTSTDTQYF,TGCGCCAGCAGCCTCGGACAGGGGACTAGCACAGATACGCAGTATTTT
TRBJ2-7,NA,TRBV30,TRBD2,CAWGTLAGGDEQYF,TGTGCCTGGGGTACTTTGGCGGGGGGGGACGAGCAGTACTTC
TRBJ2-7,NA,TRBV27,NA,CASSLSPQGTYEQYF,TGTGCCAGCAGTTTATCGCCCCAGGGGACCTACGAGCAGTACTTC
TRBJ1-2,NA,TRBV5-1,NA,CASSLQASNYGYTF,TGCGCCAGCAGCTTGCAGGCTTCTAACTATGGCTACACCTTC
TRBJ2-3,NA,TRBV5-5,NA,CASSSYPLAPDTQYF,TGTGCCAGCAGCTCCTACCCACTAGCACCAGATACGCAGTATTTT
TRBJ1-1,few,TRBV2,TRBD1,CASEQGARTEAFF,TGTGCCAGCGAACAGGGGGCGAGGACTGAAGCTTTCTTT
TRBJ2-7,once,TRBV7-8,TRBD1,CASSSTGAEQYF,TGTGCCAGCAGCTCAACAGGGGCCGAGCAGTACTTC
TRBJ1-1,few,TRBV29-1,TRBD1,CSVVGNRGRNTEAFF,TGCAGCGTTGTGGGGAACAGGGGCAGGAACACTGAAGCTTTCTTT
TRBJ2-2,NA,TRBV7-9,TRBD2,CASSPKGLAGARLGELFF,TGTGCCAGCAGCCCTAAGGGACTAGCGGGGGCACGACTGGGGGAGCTGTTTTTT
TRBJ2-7,few,TRBV3-1/TRBV3-2,NA,CASSQESKSSYEQYF,TGTGCCAGCAGCCAAGAGAGTAAAAGTTCCTACGAGCAGTACTTC
TRBJ2-5,NA,TRBV6-1,NA,CASSEAGVIQETQYF,TGTGCCAGCAGTGAAGCAGGGGTAATTCAAGAGACCCAGTACTTC
TRBJ2-3,NA,TRBV11-2,TRBD2,CASSILAGSPTTDTQYF,TGTGCCAGCAGCATACTAGCGGGAAGTCCAACGACAGATACGCAGTATTTT
TRBJ2-3,once,TRBV2,TRBD2,CASRARTSHGADTQYF,TGTGCCAGCAGGGCGAGGACTAGCCATGGGGCAGATACGCAGTATTTT
TRBJ2-3,NA,TRBV18,NA,CASSGGDTQYF,TGTGCCAGCTCCGGAGGGGATACGCAGTATTTT
TRBJ2-7,NA,TRBV5-6,NA,CASRGTYEQYF,TGTGCCAGCCGCGGCACCTACGAGCAGTACTTC
TRBJ1-1,NA,TRBV2,TRBD1,CASSGQGDSAEAFF,TGTGCCAGCAGTGGACAGGGGGACTCGGCGGAAGCTTTCTTT
TRBJ2-7,NA,TRBV3-1/TRBV3-2,TRBD1,CASSLLAGGANEQYF,TGTGCCAGCAGCCTCCTTGCAGGGGGCGCGAACGAGCAGTACTTC
TRBJ2-6,NA,TRBV6-5,TRBD1,CASSLDRAGANVLTF,TGTGCCAGCAGTCTCGACAGGGCTGGGGCCAACGTCCTGACTTTC
TRBJ2-5,NA,TRBV10-2,NA,CASSEDGELQETQYF,TGCGCCAGCAGTGAGGACGGGGAGCTCCAAGAGACCCAGTACTTC
TRBJ2-5,NA,TRBV5-1,TRBD2,CASSSGPLAGELEYF,TGCGCCAGCAGCTCCGGTCCTCTAGCGGGGGAATTAGAGTACTTC
TRBJ2-7,once,TRBV6-5,NA,CACGVTYEQYF,TGTGCATGCGGGGTCACCTACGAGCAGTACTTC
TRBJ1-1,NA,TRBV2,NA,CASGIQGNTEAFF,TGTGCCAGCGGGATACAGGGGAACACTGAAGCTTTCTTT
TRBJ2-3,few,TRBV6-5,TRBD2,CASSKTSGSTDTQYF,TGTGCCAGCAGTAAGACTAGCGGTAGCACAGATACGCAGTATTTT
TRBJ2-7,NA,TRBV7-9,TRBD1,CASSFSTGLSSYEQYF,TGTGCCAGCAGCTTCTCGACAGGGCTTAGCTCCTACGAGCAGTACTTC
TRBJ2-1,once,TRBV5-1,NA,CASSLVASYNEQFF,TGCGCCAGCAGCTTGGTGGCTAGCTACAATGAGCAGTTCTTC
TRBJ2-5,few,TRBV11-2,NA,CASSLVVRQETQYF,TGTGCCAGCAGCTTAGTTGTCCGCCAAGAGACCCAGTACTTC
TRBJ2-1,NA,TRBV5-1,NA,CAGSFQGGNEQFF,TGCGCCGGCAGCTTCCAGGGGGGAAATGAGCAGTTCTTC
TRBJ2-3,NA,TRBV18,NA,CASSPRQNTDTQYF,TGTGCCAGCTCACCTCGACAGAACACAGATACGCAGTATTTT
TRBJ1-4,NA,TRBV7-9,TRBD1,CASSPEGAANEKLFF,TGTGCCAGCAGCCCGGAGGGGGCGGCTAATGAAAAACTGTTTTTT
TRBJ2-7,NA,TRBV27,NA,CASRGVSAYEQYF,TGTGCCAGCAGAGGGGTCAGCGCCTACGAGCAGTACTTC
TRBJ2-5,NA,TRBV6-5,NA,CASSSGSAETQYF,TGTGCCAGCAGCTCAGGTTCGGCAGAGACCCAGTACTTC
TRBJ1-2,NA,TRBV29-1,NA,CSVGSPNYGYTF,TGCAGCGTTGGTAGCCCTAACTATGGCTACACCTTC
TRBJ2-5,NA,TRBV18,NA,CASSPDEQETQYF,TGTGCCAGCTCGCCCGATGAGCAAGAGACCCAGTACTTC
TRBJ2-3,NA,TRBV15,NA,CATSRDPGLTQYF,TGTGCCACCAGCAGAGACCCGGGACTTACGCAGTATTTT
TRBJ1-1,NA,TRBV4-3,NA,CASSQDVDRGLSEAFF,TGCGCCAGCAGCCAAGATGTGGATAGGGGTCTTAGTGAAGCTTTCTTT
TRBJ2-5,NA,TRBV5-6,TRBD1,CASSPTGGLGIETQYF,TGTGCCAGCAGCCCTACAGGGGGGCTAGGGATAGAGACCCAGTACTTC
TRBJ2-3,NA,TRBV5-1,TRBD1,CASSYRQGIRRDTQYF,TGCGCCAGCAGCTACCGACAGGGTATTCGTCGAGATACGCAGTATTTT
TRBJ1-1,NA,TRBV6-2/TRBV6-3,NA,CASSYSLQGRTEAFF,TGTGCCAGCAGTTACTCCCTTCAGGGGCGGACTGAAGCTTTCTTT
TRBJ1-2,NA,TRBV7-6,TRBD1,CASSPGQGNGYTF,TGTGCCAGCAGCCCAGGACAGGGGAATGGCTACACCTTC
TRBJ1-1,NA,TRBV28,TRBD1,CASSFRTGLAFF,TGTGCCAGCAGTTTCAGGACAGGGTTGGCTTTCTTT
TRBJ1-1,NA,TRBV5-4,NA,CASSLEGGSLTEAFF,TGTGCCAGCAGCTTGGAGGGGGGGTCGCTCACTGAAGCTTTCTTT
TRBJ2-3,NA,TRBV29-1,TRBD2,CSVRAGGDTQYF,TGCAGCGTTAGAGCGGGGGGAGATACGCAGTATTTT
TRBJ2-4,NA,TRBV12-3/TRBV12-4,NA,CASSPQAKNIQYF,TGTGCCAGCAGCCCCCAGGCCAAAAACATTCAGTACTTC
TRBJ2-7,NA,TRBV7-2,NA,CASSLVQTYEQYF,TGTGCCAGCAGCTTAGTACAAACCTACGAGCAGTACTTC
TRBJ1-3,few,TRBV5-1,NA,CASSRDLLGGTIYF,TGCGCCAGCAGCCGGGACCTACTGGGGGGCACCATATATTTT
TRBJ1-2,NA,TRBV14,TRBD1,CASSRTGALPYGYTF,TGTGCCAGCAGCCGGACAGGGGCCCTACCCTATGGCTACACCTTC
TRBJ1-3,NA,TRBV11-2,NA,CASSPEGLEGGSGNTIYF,TGTGCCAGCAGCCCCGAGGGCCTGGAGGGAGGTTCGGGAAACACCATATATTTT